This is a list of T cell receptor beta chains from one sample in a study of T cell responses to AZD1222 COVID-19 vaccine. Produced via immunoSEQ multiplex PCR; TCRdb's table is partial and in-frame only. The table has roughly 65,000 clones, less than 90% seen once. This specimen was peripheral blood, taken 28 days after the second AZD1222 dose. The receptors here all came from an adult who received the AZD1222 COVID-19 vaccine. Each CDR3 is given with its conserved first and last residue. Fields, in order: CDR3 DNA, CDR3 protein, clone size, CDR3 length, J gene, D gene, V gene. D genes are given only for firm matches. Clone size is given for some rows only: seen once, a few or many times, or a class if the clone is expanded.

DNA: TGTGCCAGCAGCGTAGCGTCCCTAGGTAATGAAAAACTGTTTTTT; CDR3: CASSVASLGNEKLFF; size: NA; length: 15; J: TRBJ1-4; D: NA; V: TRBV9
DNA: TGTGCCAGCAGCCAAACCCGACTAGTTGGTGAGCAGTTCTTC; CDR3: CASSQTRLVGEQFF; size: NA; length: 14; J: TRBJ2-1; D: NA; V: TRBV6-5
DNA: TGTGCCAGCAGGTCGGGACAGGGGTTCTCCTATGGCTACACCTTC; CDR3: CASRSGQGFSYGYTF; size: NA; length: 15; J: TRBJ1-2; D: TRBD1; V: TRBV2
DNA: TGCGCCAGCAGCCCAGGACAGAACACTGAAGCTTTCTTT; CDR3: CASSPGQNTEAFF; size: NA; length: 13; J: TRBJ1-1; D: NA; V: TRBV5-1
DNA: TGTGCCAGCAGTGTAAGGCGGGGTTCGGGAAACACTGAAGCTTTCTTT; CDR3: CASSVRRGSGNTEAFF; size: NA; length: 16; J: TRBJ1-1; D: NA; V: TRBV2
DNA: TGCGCCAGCACTAGTGCTGCCGGGGAGCTGTTTTTT; CDR3: CASTSAAGELFF; size: few; length: 12; J: TRBJ2-2; D: NA; V: TRBV10-2
DNA: TGTGCCAGCAGCTTGGGGGCTATCGACGGGCAGTACTTC; CDR3: CASSLGAIDGQYF; size: NA; length: 13; J: TRBJ2-7; D: NA; V: TRBV5-6
DNA: TGTGCCAGCAGGCTTAGGGTAGGGCACTCACCCCTCCACTTT; CDR3: CASRLRVGHSPLHF; size: NA; length: 14; J: TRBJ1-6; D: NA; V: TRBV28
DNA: TGTGCCATATGGGGAGCGGCTAATGAAAAACTGTTTTTT; CDR3: CAIWGAANEKLFF; size: once; length: 13; J: TRBJ1-4; D: NA; V: TRBV7-9
DNA: TGCGCCAGCAGCGGCAGGGACGGTGGCGAGCAGTACTTC; CDR3: CASSGRDGGEQYF; size: NA; length: 13; J: TRBJ2-7; D: NA; V: TRBV10-1
DNA: TGTGCCAGCAGCTTGCTCCAGGGAAGCTCTGGAAACACCATATATTTT; CDR3: CASSLLQGSSGNTIYF; size: NA; length: 16; J: TRBJ1-3; D: NA; V: TRBV5-6
DNA: TGCAGTGCTAGTGAGCTCTACCAAGAGACCCAGTACTTC; CDR3: CSASELYQETQYF; size: NA; length: 13; J: TRBJ2-5; D: NA; V: TRBV20-1
DNA: TGTGCCAGCAGTGATTACAGGGAGGATTCACCCCTCCACTTT; CDR3: CASSDYREDSPLHF; size: NA; length: 14; J: TRBJ1-6; D: NA; V: TRBV6-1
DNA: TGTGCCAGCAGTGTAGGGTACAATGAGCAGTTCTTC; CDR3: CASSVGYNEQFF; size: NA; length: 12; J: TRBJ2-1; D: NA; V: TRBV2
DNA: TGTGCCAGCTCCGGACGGGGAAACATTCAGTACTTC; CDR3: CASSGRGNIQYF; size: NA; length: 12; J: TRBJ2-4; D: NA; V: TRBV18
DNA: TGCGCCAGCAGCCGAAATGGGGACAGGGCTAATGAGCAGTTCTTC; CDR3: CASSRNGDRANEQFF; size: NA; length: 15; J: TRBJ2-1; D: TRBD1; V: TRBV5-1
DNA: TGCGCCAGCAGCCCGTCACTTATTAGGGGGCCTGGAAACACCATATATTTT; CDR3: CASSPSLIRGPGNTIYF; size: NA; length: 17; J: TRBJ1-3; D: TRBD1; V: TRBV4-1
DNA: TGTGCCTGGAGTGAGGGGCCGGGACAGGGAGAAGCTTTCTTT; CDR3: CAWSEGPGQGEAFF; size: NA; length: 14; J: TRBJ1-1; D: TRBD1; V: TRBV30
DNA: TGTGCCAGCAGCTTGAGAGGGGGTAATGGCTACACCTTC; CDR3: CASSLRGGNGYTF; size: NA; length: 13; J: TRBJ1-2; D: NA; V: TRBV5-6
DNA: TGTGCCAGTAGCCCAAACTCAGGGGACGAGCAGTACTTC; CDR3: CASSPNSGDEQYF; size: NA; length: 13; J: TRBJ2-7; D: NA; V: TRBV19
DNA: TGTGCCAGCAGCGTAGCAGGGGCGGTAGCGGGAGGGATCTCCTACAATGAGCAGTTCTTC; CDR3: CASSVAGAVAGGISYNEQFF; size: NA; length: 20; J: TRBJ2-1; D: TRBD2; V: TRBV9
DNA: TGTGCCAGCATCCCCGGACCCTTGAACACTGAAGCTTTCTTT; CDR3: CASIPGPLNTEAFF; size: NA; length: 14; J: TRBJ1-1; D: NA; V: TRBV6-5
DNA: TGTGCCAGCACCCTGTTTGGGGGAGGAGGGAGGACCGGGGAGCTGTTTTTT; CDR3: CASTLFGGGGRTGELFF; size: NA; length: 17; J: TRBJ2-2; D: NA; V: TRBV27
DNA: TGTGCCAGCAGCCTCAGGGGCACCGGGGAGCTGTTTTTT; CDR3: CASSLRGTGELFF; size: NA; length: 13; J: TRBJ2-2; D: NA; V: TRBV27
DNA: TGTGCCAGCAGTATGGGGACTAGCGGCACAGATACGCAGTATTTT; CDR3: CASSMGTSGTDTQYF; size: NA; length: 15; J: TRBJ2-3; D: TRBD2; V: TRBV6-5
DNA: TGCGCCAGCAGTCTCAGGGGTTCCTCCTCTGGGGCCAACGTCCTGACTTTC; CDR3: CASSLRGSSSGANVLTF; size: NA; length: 17; J: TRBJ2-6; D: NA; V: TRBV5-1
DNA: TGTGCCAGCAGCTTGGGGACAGGGGCAAGCTCTGGGGCCAACGTCCTGACTTTC; CDR3: CASSLGTGASSGANVLTF; size: many; length: 18; J: TRBJ2-6; D: TRBD1; V: TRBV5-6
DNA: TGTGCCAGCAGCCAAGAGGGCATCAACGAGCAGTACTTC; CDR3: CASSQEGINEQYF; size: NA; length: 13; J: TRBJ2-7; D: NA; V: TRBV4-2
DNA: TGCAGCGTACGGACTTCGAACACCGGGGAGCTGTTTTTT; CDR3: CSVRTSNTGELFF; size: NA; length: 13; J: TRBJ2-2; D: NA; V: TRBV29-1
DNA: TGTGCCAGCAGTTTAAGAGCGGTTAACTATGGCTACACCTTC; CDR3: CASSLRAVNYGYTF; size: NA; length: 14; J: TRBJ1-2; D: NA; V: TRBV27
DNA: TGTGCCAGCAGTTCATTATCGGCCAACTCGGGACGGGGGGTAAGATATGGCTACACCTTC; CDR3: CASSSLSANSGRGVRYGYTF; size: once; length: 20; J: TRBJ1-2; D: NA; V: TRBV27
DNA: TGTGCCTGGGTTCCGGGACAGGGGGTTCCTGAAGCTTTCTTT; CDR3: CAWVPGQGVPEAFF; size: NA; length: 14; J: TRBJ1-1; D: TRBD1; V: TRBV30
DNA: TGTGCCAGTTCTCAACCTTCGGACAGGGGGCTCAACCTCCACTTT; CDR3: CASSQPSDRGLNLHF; size: NA; length: 15; J: TRBJ1-6; D: TRBD1; V: TRBV19
DNA: TGTGCCAGCAGTGAAGCGTGGGGGAGCTCCTACGAGCAGTACTTC; CDR3: CASSEAWGSSYEQYF; size: few; length: 15; J: TRBJ2-7; D: NA; V: TRBV6-1
DNA: TGTGCCAGTAGTTCCAGGGCTTCTGGAAACACCATATATTTT; CDR3: CASSSRASGNTIYF; size: NA; length: 14; J: TRBJ1-3; D: NA; V: TRBV19
DNA: TGTGCCAGCAGTTACCGCGGCACAGATACGCAGTATTTT; CDR3: CASSYRGTDTQYF; size: NA; length: 13; J: TRBJ2-3; D: NA; V: TRBV6-5